The 28 T cell receptor beta chains below all came from one sample that was sequenced in a study of T cells in Graves' hyperthyroidism and ophthalmopathy. From RNA transcripts, TCR beta CDR3 regions were amplified. The TCR CDR3 was amplified in a first-round RT-PCR using the HTBI primer set. TCRdb passed the multiplex PCR reads through MiXCR, listing each CDR3 protein once. The sample holds 300,000 to 450,000 distinct CDR3 sequences, 25% seen once. The material sequenced was blood. The source is a man aged 45-60 years with Graves' hyperthyroidism.

The chain links TRBV9 to TRBJ2-5; D tentatively reads TRBD1 or TRBD2 (5 bases each). V was pared by 4 bases and J by 2 bases, with 15 bases between. CDR1 is SGDLS and CDR2 is YYNGEE in the germline V gene. The CDR3 totals 15 residues. DNA for the CDR3: TGTGCCAGCAGCTTCTTTGGGACGGGGCAAGAGACCCAGTACTTC. Translating it yields CASSFFGTGQETQYF.

The chain couples TRBV10-3 to TRBJ2-7; 14 bases fit TRBD2. There are 20 residues in the CDR3. The V gene's germline CDR1 is ENHRY and CDR2 SYGVKD. V lost 4 bases and J lost 5; bases outside the gene matches: 19. CDR3 in amino acids: CAISGTAIQVMGLAGDEQYF. Written as DNA, the CDR3 is TGTGCCATCAGTGGGACAGCGATACAAGTAATGGGACTAGCGGGAGACGAGCAGTACTTC.

The chain couples TRBV29-1 to TRBJ2-3, with unresolved D. CDR1 is SQVTM and CDR2 is ANQGSEA in the germline V gene. The CDR3 totals 15 residues. V gave up 5 bases and J gave up 8 bases, with 23 bases separating them. The CDR3 is CSVSFSGRTQSTQYF. CDR3 DNA: TGCAGCGTTTCTTTCTCAGGTCGAACGCAGAGTACGCAGTATTTT.

In this sample, this clonotype turned up a few times. A read error may explain this, as a much larger clone is one base away. Lacking the conserved final phenylalanine or tryptophan, this CDR3 likely reflects a read error. CDR3 sequence: CASSFRRDPTDTQYL. The DNA of the CDR3 is TGTGCCAGCAGTTTTCGGCGGGATCCCACAGATACGCAGTATCTT. The V gene is TRBV12-3 or TRBV12-4, the J gene TRBJ2-3; possible D gene TRBD2, 6 bases. V was shortened by 3 bases and J by 2 bases, with 12 bases between the two germline ends. The CDR3 has 15 residues.

This clonotype was counted only a few times. The chain carries TRBV20-1 and TRBJ2-1; TRBD2 matches at 7 bases. V trimming: 1 base; J trimming: 10 bases; junction bases outside the gene matches: 4. The length of the CDR3 is 12 residues. CDR1 is DFQATT, CDR2 SNEGSKA, per germline (reference sequence). The chain's CDR3 is CSARGRGLEQFF. CDR3 nucleotide sequence: TGCAGTGCTAGAGGGAGGGGACTAGAGCAGTTCTTC.

This clonotype was seen many times. The J gene is TRBJ2-1, the V gene TRBV11-1; TRBD2 aligns across 11 bases. CDR3 length: 15 amino acids. Losses at the gene ends were 3 bases for V and 6 bases for J; bases not matched to a gene: 4. Germline-derived CDR1 and CDR2 are SGHAT and FQDESV (reference sequence). CDR3 nucleotides: TGTGCCAGCAGCTTTCGGCTAGCGGGAGGCAATGAGCAGTTCTTC. Amino acid sequence: CASSFRLAGGNEQFF.

There are many counts of this clonotype. DNA of the CDR3: TGTGCCAGCAGTCAGGTGGTCGGTAGGAAGCAGCCCCAGCATTTT. As protein: CASSQVVGRKQPQHF. This chain uses TRBV2 with TRBJ1-5; D not resolved. In germline, CDR1 is SNHLY, CDR2 FYNNEI. The CDR3 contains 15 residues. The ends were cut back, 5 bases at V and 7 bases at J, with 18 bases in the middle. Complete variable domain (other parts from reference TRBV2 and TRBJ1-5): EPEVTQTPSHQVTQMGQEVILRCVPISNHLYFYWYRQILGQKVEFLVSFYNNEISEKSEIFDDQFSVERPDGSNFTLKIRSTKLEDSAMYFCASSQVVGRKQPQHFGDGTRLSIL.

The chain links TRBV5-6 to TRBJ2-1; 9 bases are a match to TRBD2. Germline assignment: CDR1 SGHDT and CDR2 YYEEEE. The CDR3 consists of 19 residues. Unmatched junction bases numbered 19, after V lost 5 bases and J lost 4 bases. The CDR3 DNA follows: TGTGCCAGCAGTCAAGGGCACTTTGCCCCTAGCGGGGCTTACAATGAGCAGTTCTTC. Translating it yields CASSQGHFAPSGAYNEQFF. The full variable domain, with the rest looked up from reference TRBV5-6 and TRBJ2-1, is DAGVTQSPTHLIKTRGQQVTLRCSPKSGHDTVSWYQQALGQGPQFIFQYYEEEERQRGNFPDRFSGHQFPNYSSELNVNALLLGDSALYLCASSQGHFAPSGAYNEQFFGPGTRLTVL.

This clonotype came up a few times. The rearrangement joins TRBV9 to TRBJ1-1, with 7 bases aligning to TRBD1. V gave up 3 bases and J gave up 4 bases; unmatched junction bases: 9. CDR1 SGDLS and CDR2 YYNGEE come from the germline V gene. CDR3 length: 15 amino acids. CDR3 DNA sequence: TGTGCCAGCAGCGAGACAGGGACCCTCGGCACTGAAGCTTTCTTT. Protein product: CASSETGTLGTEAFF. Using reference TRBV9 and TRBJ1-1 for the parts outside the CDR3, the full variable domain is DSGVTQTPKHLITATGQRVTLRCSPRSGDLSVYWYQQSLDQGLQFLIQYYNGEERAKGNILERFSAQQFPDLHSELNLSSLELGDSALYFCASSETGTLGTEAFFGQGTRLTVV.

The rearrangement uses TRBV7-2 and TRBJ2-2; 14 bases line up with TRBD2. The germline V gene encodes CDR1 SGHTA and CDR2 FQGNSA. V gave up 5 bases and J gave up 6 bases; unmatched junction bases: 2. The CDR3 loop spans 15 amino acids. The CDR3 region has the DNA TGTGCCAGCAGCCGACTAGCGGGAGGGCCCGGGGAGCTGTTTTTT. Its translation: CASSRLAGGPGELFF.

Here the CDR3 reads CASSYEREGTGELFF. The CDR3 nucleotides read TGTGCCAGCAGCTACGAGCGGGAGGGCACCGGGGAGCTGTTTTTT. The chain recombines TRBV13 with TRBJ2-2, with 10 bases aligning to TRBD2. The V segment lost 4 bases and the J segment 4 bases; nucleotides outside the gene matches: 3. This CDR3 has 15 residues. Germline V CDR1 and CDR2: PRHDT, FYEKMQ (reference sequence). Together with reference TRBV13 and TRBJ2-2, the CDR3 gives the full variable domain: AAGVIQSPRHLIKEKRETATLKCYPIPRHDTVYWYQQGPGQDPQFLISFYEKMQSDKGSIPDRFSAQQFSDYHSELNMSSLELGDSALYFCASSYEREGTGELFFGEGSRLTVL.

V usage is TRBV24-1 and J usage is TRBJ2-1; 9 positions match TRBD2. Trimming removed 5 bases from V and 8 bases from J; junction bases left unmatched: 9. This CDR3 comprises 15 residues. Germline-derived CDR1 and CDR2 are KGHDR and SFDVKD. The CDR3 DNA follows: TGTGCCACCAGTGCGAGCCTAGCGGGAAGGGATGAGCAGTTCTTC. Amino acid sequence: CATSASLAGRDEQFF.

This clonotype has only a few counts. The rearrangement links TRBV12-3 or TRBV12-4 to TRBJ2-3, with 8 bases that match TRBD2. The J segment lost 5 bases and the V segment lost 7 bases, leaving 17 bases of the junction unmatched. The CDR3 runs to 17 residues. For the CDR3, the DNA is TGTGCCAGCATCCCGGATATGGTAGCGGGATTTGTAGATACGCAGTATTTT. Its protein is CASIPDMVAGFVDTQYF.

J is TRBJ2-5 and V is TRBV29-1, with 9 bases that match TRBD1. The CDR3 covers 13 residues. J gave up 4 bases and V 6 bases, and 6 bases lay outside the gene matches. Per the germline V gene, CDR1 is SQVTM and CDR2 is ANQGSEA. CDR3 coding DNA: TGCAGCGTGCGACAGGGGGGCCTAGAGACCCAGTACTTC. It specifies CSVRQGGLETQYF. The whole variable domain, remainder taken from reference TRBV29-1 and TRBJ2-5, is SAVISQKPSRDICQRGTSLTIQCQVDSQVTMMFWYRQQPGQSLTLIATANQGSEATYESGFVIDKFPISRPNLTFSTLTVSNMSPEDSSIYLCSVRQGGLETQYFGPGTRLLVL.

A note on this clonotype: Because it lacks the conserved phenylalanine or tryptophan at the end, this CDR3 is likely a read error. This chain connects TRBV3-1 to TRBJ2-1, with 8 bases identical to TRBD1. Germline CDR1 and CDR2: LGHDT and YNNKEL (reference sequence). The CDR3 sequence is 15 residues long. The CDR3 DNA reads as TGCGCCAGCAGCCCCGGGACAGGTCAGGTCAATGAGCAGTTCCTC. It codes for CASSPGTGQVNEQFL.

The rearrangement joins TRBV6-2 or TRBV6-3 to TRBJ2-1, with TRBD2 matching over 10 bases. The CDR3 totals 19 residues. Losses at the gene ends were 0 bases for V and 7 bases for J; bases not matched to a gene: 15. The germline V gene has CDR1 MNHEY and CDR2 SVGEGT. As DNA, the CDR3 is TGTGCCAGCAGTTACTCCCCAAGCGGGAGGGCAATTAAGGGGAATGAGCAGTTCTTC. Translated: CASSYSPSGRAIKGNEQFF.

This clonotype was counted only a few times. V is TRBV12-3 or TRBV12-4 and J is TRBJ1-5, with D tentatively TRBD1 (6 bases). V was pared by 6 bases and J by 4 bases, with 10 bases between. The CDR3 runs 13 residues. CDR3 protein: CASRSRGNQPQHF. CDR3 sequence (DNA): TGTGCCAGCAGAAGCAGGGGTAATCAGCCCCAGCATTTT.

This clonotype has only a few counts. The chain couples TRBV7-9 to TRBJ1-1; D gene ambiguous. CDR1 and CDR2 from the germline V gene are SEHNR and FQNEAQ (reference sequence). CDR3 length equals 14 residues. V lost 0 bases, J lost 2 bases, and 7 bases lay in between. The CDR3 sequence: CASSLAALNTEAFF. The CDR3 coding sequence is TGTGCCAGCAGCTTAGCGGCCCTAAACACTGAAGCTTTCTTT.

The chain couples TRBV20-1 to TRBJ1-1; D gene unclear. The germline gives CDR1 DFQATT, CDR2 SNEGSKA (reference sequence). Trimming removed 5 bases at V and 0 bases at J, with 16 bases between. The CDR3 is 15 residues long. CDR3 sequence: CSAVPLGRMNTEAFF. The CDR3 nucleotides read TGCAGTGCTGTCCCCCTCGGGCGGATGAACACTGAAGCTTTCTTT.

This clonotype has more than one count but fewer than ten. The rearrangement joins TRBV11-2 to TRBJ2-1; TRBD2 matches at 9 bases. The CDR3 has 13 amino acids. The V and J ends lost 8 bases and 10 bases, in that order; junction bases with no gene match: 9. Germline V gene lookup returns CDR1 SGHAT and CDR2 FQNNGV. The DNA for the CDR3 is TGTGCCAGCGGTAGCGGGAGAGGTAGGGAGCAGTTCTTC. Its protein is CASGSGRGREQFF.

The table lists this clonotype with many counts. This rearrangement joins TRBV11-2 to TRBJ2-7; 11 bases match TRBD1. In germline, CDR1 is SGHAT, CDR2 FQNNGV. The J segment lost 3 bases and the V segment lost 1 base, leaving 2 bases of the junction unmatched. This CDR3 has 15 amino acids. The CDR3 sequence is CASSLAGQGDYEQYF. In DNA, the CDR3 is TGTGCCAGCAGCTTAGCGGGACAGGGGGACTACGAGCAGTACTTC.

This clonotype was found many times. This chain joins TRBV5-6 and TRBJ2-1, with D tentatively TRBD2 (6 bases). Deletions cut 0 bases from V and 0 bases from J, with 7 bases between. The CDR3 has 15 residues. Per germline, CDR1 SGHDT and CDR2 YYEEEE. The CDR3 DNA reads TGTGCCAGCAGCTTGGGCGGGACCTCCTACAATGAGCAGTTCTTC. The encoded protein is CASSLGGTSYNEQFF.

This clonotype turned up a few times. This chain joins TRBV12-5 and TRBJ2-7, with 7 bases fitting TRBD2. Trimming took 11 bases from V and 6 from J; bases not matched to a gene: 13. Germline CDR1 and CDR2: LGHNT and FRNRAP. The length of the CDR3 is 13 residues. In DNA form, the CDR3 reads TGTGCTGTAACCGGGGGGAACGGTCCCGAGCAGTACTTC. Protein: CAVTGGNGPEQYF.

V is TRBV4-2 and J is TRBJ2-1; 11 bases are a match to TRBD2. J gave up 6 bases and V 0 bases, and 10 bases lay outside the gene matches. Germline V gives CDR1 LGHNA, CDR2 YNFKEQ. The CDR3 loop spans 18 amino acids. DNA for the CDR3: TGTGCCAGCAGCCAAGAAGGAGTAGCGGGAGGGAGTGGCAATGAGCAGTTCTTC. It is translated as CASSQEGVAGGSGNEQFF.

The V and J genes are TRBV6-1 and TRBJ1-1, with TRBD1 identical over 7 bases. CDR1 is MNHNS and CDR2 is SASEGT in the germline V gene. Trimming cost V 6 bases and J 7 bases; bases outside gene matches: 8. This CDR3 is 13 amino acids long. The CDR3, as DNA: TGTGCCAGCAGAGAGACAGGGACCTATGAAGCTTTCTTT. Its protein product is CASRETGTYEAFF.

The J gene is TRBJ1-2, the V gene TRBV29-1; 8 bases are a match to TRBD1. The germline CDR1 and CDR2 sequences are SQVTM and ANQGSEA. The CDR3 covers 13 residues. Trimming took 3 bases from V and 5 from J; bases not matched to a gene: 5. Here the CDR3 DNA reads TGCAGCGTTGACAGGGGGCAGGCGTATGGCTACACCTTC. Translated, it gives CSVDRGQAYGYTF.

At least ten counts were recorded for this clonotype. V is TRBV18 and J is TRBJ1-1, with unresolved D. This CDR3 is 13 amino acids long. V lost 8 bases to trimming and J lost 1 base, with 11 bases between them. Germline loops: CDR1 KGHSH, CDR2 LQKENI. CDR3 protein: CASSPSGNTEAFF. The CDR3 bases are TGTGCCAGCAGCCCCTCAGGGAACACTGAAGCTTTCTTT. The whole variable domain, remainder taken from reference TRBV18 and TRBJ1-1, is NAGVMQNPRHLVRRRGQEARLRCSPMKGHSHVYWYRQLPEEGLKFMVYLQKENIIDESGMPKERFSAEFPKEGPSILRIQQVVRGDSAAYFCASSPSGNTEAFFGQGTRLTVV.

The table lists this clonotype with a few counts. The chain links TRBV28 to TRBJ1-2; 7 bases fit TRBD1. Trimming took 5 bases from V and 4 from J; bases not matched to a gene: 7. The CDR3 covers 14 residues. Germline V gives CDR1 MDHEN, CDR2 SYDVKM. The CDR3: CASSPGTAGYGYTF. For the CDR3, the DNA is TGTGCCAGCAGTCCCGGGACAGCTGGCTATGGCTACACCTTC.